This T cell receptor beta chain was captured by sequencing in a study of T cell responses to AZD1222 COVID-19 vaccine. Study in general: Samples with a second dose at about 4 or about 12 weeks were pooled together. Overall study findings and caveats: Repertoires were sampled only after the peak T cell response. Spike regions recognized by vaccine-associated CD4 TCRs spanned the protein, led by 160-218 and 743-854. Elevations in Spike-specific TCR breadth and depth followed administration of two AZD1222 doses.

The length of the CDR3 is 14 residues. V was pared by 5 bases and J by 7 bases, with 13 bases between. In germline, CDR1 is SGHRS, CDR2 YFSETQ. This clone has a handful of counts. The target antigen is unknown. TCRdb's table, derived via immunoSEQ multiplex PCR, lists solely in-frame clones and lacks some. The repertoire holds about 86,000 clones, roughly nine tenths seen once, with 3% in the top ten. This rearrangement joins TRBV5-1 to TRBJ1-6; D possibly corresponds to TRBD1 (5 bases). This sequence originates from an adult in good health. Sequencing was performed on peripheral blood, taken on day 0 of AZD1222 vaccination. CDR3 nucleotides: TGCGCCAGCAGTGATGACCCAGGGAATTCACCCCTCCACTTT. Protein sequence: CASSDDPGNSPLHF.